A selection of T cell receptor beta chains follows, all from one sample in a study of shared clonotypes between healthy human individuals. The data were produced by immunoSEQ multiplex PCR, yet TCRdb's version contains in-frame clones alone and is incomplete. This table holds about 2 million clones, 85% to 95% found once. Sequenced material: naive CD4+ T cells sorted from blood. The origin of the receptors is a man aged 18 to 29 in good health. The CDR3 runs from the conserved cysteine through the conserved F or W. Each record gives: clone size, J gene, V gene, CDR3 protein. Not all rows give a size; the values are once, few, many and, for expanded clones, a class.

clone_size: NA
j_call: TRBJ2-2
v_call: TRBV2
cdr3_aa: CASKRIAGATNTGELFF

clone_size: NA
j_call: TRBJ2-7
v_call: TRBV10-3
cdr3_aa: CAIGGQGVYEQYF

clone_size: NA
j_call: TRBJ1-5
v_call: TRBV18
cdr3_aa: CASSPGVGQPQHF

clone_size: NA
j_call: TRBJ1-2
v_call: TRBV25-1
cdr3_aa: CASSPLGQDPYGYTF

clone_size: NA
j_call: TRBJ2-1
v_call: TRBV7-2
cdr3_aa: CASSLGDRYNEQFF

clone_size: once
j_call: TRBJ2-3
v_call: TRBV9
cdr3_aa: CASSVELAERTDTQYF

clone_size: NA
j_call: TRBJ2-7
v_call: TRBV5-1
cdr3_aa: CASSWGQGDRYEQYF

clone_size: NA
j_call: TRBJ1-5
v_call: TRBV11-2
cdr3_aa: CASSLGAKGSNQPQHF

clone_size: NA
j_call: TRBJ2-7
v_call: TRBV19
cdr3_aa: CASMAPSYEQYF

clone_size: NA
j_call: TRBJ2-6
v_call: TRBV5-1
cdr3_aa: CASSPGSSGANVLTF

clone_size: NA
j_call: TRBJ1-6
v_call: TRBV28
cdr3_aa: CASRRTSGESPLHF

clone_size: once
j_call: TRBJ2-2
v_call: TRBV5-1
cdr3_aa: CASRLDSSPNTGELFF

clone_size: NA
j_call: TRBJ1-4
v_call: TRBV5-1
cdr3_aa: CASSLGVGTGVRSEKLFF

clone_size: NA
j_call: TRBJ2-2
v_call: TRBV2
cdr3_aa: CASGANTGELFF

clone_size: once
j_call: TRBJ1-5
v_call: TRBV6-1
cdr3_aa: CASSEAIYSQPQHF

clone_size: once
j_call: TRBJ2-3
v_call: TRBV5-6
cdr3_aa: CASSRAQGLTSGRTDTQYF

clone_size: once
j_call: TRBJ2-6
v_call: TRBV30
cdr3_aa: CAWSASGMVSGANVLTF

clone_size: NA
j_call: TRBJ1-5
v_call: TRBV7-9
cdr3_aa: CASSGRDSNQPQHF

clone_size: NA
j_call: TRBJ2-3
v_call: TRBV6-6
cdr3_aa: CASSYSQGLGTDTQYF

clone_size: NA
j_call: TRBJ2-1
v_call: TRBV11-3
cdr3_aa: CASSNDRVNEQFF

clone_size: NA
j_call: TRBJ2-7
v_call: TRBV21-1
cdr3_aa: CASSKVAALSGEQYF

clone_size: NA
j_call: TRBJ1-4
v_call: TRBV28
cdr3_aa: CASSLTATNEKLFF

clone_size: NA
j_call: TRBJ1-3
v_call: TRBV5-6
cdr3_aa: CASSQTGTTGNTIYF

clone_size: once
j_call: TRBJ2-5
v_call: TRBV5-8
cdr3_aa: CASSSGTSGRVQETQYF

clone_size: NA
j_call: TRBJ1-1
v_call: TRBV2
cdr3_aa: CASRGTGAAEAFF

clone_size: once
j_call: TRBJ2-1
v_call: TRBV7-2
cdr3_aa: CASSLGLGNEQFF

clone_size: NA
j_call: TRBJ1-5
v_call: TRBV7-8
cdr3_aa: CASSLDHLRGNQPQHF

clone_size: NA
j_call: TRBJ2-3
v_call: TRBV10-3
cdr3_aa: CAIRTGTSTDTQYF

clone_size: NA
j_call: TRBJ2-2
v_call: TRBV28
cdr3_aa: CASTPLGAGGGELFF

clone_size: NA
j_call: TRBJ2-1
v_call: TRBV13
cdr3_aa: CASSFLAGGNNEQFF

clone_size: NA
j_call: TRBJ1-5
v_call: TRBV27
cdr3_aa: CASSSGTGSNQPQHF

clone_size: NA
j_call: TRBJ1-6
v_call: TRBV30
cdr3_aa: CAWNLDRANSPLHF

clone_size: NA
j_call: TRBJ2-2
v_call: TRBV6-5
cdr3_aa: CASRGPGVIRELFF

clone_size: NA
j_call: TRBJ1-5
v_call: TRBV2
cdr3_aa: CASSGGQENQPQHF

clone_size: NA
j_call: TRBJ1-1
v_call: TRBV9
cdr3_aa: CASSVEWGTEAFF

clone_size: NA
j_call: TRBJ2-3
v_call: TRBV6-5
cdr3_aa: CASGRGDTQYF

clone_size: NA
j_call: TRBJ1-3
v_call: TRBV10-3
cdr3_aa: CAISEGGFSSGNTIYF

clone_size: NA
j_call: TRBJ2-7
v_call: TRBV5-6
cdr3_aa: CASSLGEGQFYEQYF

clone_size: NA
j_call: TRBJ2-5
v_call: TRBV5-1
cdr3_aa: CASSLEAYQETQYF

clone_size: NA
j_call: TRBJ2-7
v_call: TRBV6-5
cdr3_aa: CASSYSGRGRAYEQYF

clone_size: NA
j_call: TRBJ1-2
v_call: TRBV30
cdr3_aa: CAWSVPLPGNYGYTF

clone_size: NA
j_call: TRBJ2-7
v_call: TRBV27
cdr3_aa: CASAKQGYYEQYF

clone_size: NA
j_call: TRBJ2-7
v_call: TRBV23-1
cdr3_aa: CASSQSGDINYEQYF

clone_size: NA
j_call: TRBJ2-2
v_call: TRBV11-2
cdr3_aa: CASSVGLAGNTGELFF

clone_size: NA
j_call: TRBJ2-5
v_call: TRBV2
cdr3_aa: CASSVGRQETQYF

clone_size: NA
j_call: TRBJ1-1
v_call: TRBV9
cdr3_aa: CASSPAGAWNTEAFF

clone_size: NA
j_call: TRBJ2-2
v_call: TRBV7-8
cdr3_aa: CASRTIRTGELFF

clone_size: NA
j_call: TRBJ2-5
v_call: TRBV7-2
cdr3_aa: CASSRGHDSTQYF

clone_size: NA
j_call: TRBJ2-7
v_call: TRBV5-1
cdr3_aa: CASSLRSGEPYEQYF

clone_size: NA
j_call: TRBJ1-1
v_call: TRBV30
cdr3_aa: CAWRSGVIMNTEAFF

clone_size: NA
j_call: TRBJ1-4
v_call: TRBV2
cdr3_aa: CASTSRDSVFF

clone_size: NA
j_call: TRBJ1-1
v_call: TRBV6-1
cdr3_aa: CASSEHRKRAFF